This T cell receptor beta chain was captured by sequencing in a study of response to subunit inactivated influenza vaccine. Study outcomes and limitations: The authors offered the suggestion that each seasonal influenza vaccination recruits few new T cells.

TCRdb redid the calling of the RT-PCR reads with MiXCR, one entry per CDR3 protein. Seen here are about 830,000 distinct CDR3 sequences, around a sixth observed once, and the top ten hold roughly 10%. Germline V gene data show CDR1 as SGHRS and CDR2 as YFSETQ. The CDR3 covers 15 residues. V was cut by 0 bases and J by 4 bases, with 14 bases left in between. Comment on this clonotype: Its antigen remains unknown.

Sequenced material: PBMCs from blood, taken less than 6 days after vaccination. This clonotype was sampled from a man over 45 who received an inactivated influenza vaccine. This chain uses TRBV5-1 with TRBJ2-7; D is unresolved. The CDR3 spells CASSLDFLGSYEQYF. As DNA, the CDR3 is TGCGCCAGCAGCTTGGATTTCCTCGGAAGTTACGAGCAGTACTTC.